This is a list of T cell receptor beta chains from one sample in a study of T cells in Graves' hyperthyroidism and ophthalmopathy. TCRdb fed the multiplex PCR reads into MiXCR, producing one record per CDR3 protein. The repertoire holds around 300,000 distinct CDR3 sequences, with approximately 13% as singletons. The sequenced sample was blood. These receptor sequences come from a woman in her thirties or forties with Graves' ophthalmopathy. The conserved cysteine and the conserved F or W are not part of the CDR3 here.

j_call	v_call	cdr3_aa
TRBJ1-6	TRBV7-9	ASSFPAGNSPLH
TRBJ2-7	TRBV13	ASSLPGGSYEQY
TRBJ2-7	TRBV5-1	ASRDNPGSGGAYEQY
TRBJ1-3	TRBV3-1	ASSQVPGNTIY
TRBJ2-4	TRBV6-1	ASSETGAKNIQY
TRBJ2-5	TRBV7-8	ASSLVRAGTSSYRTQY
TRBJ2-7	TRBV20-1	SAPGNSYEQY
TRBJ2-5	TRBV19	ASSIEVPSETQY
TRBJ2-3	TRBV7-8	ASSPQGDGDTQY
TRBJ2-2	TRBV11-2	ASSRITGTGKLF
TRBJ1-5	TRBV27	ASSLNANQPQH
TRBJ1-2	TRBV6-1	ASSRRGRDGYT
TRBJ2-1	TRBV10-2	ASTQRVGIYNEQF
TRBJ1-5	TRBV2	ASSRGQHSNQPQH
TRBJ2-2	TRBV6-1	ASSVRSGELF
TRBJ2-1	TRBV2	ASNTGNNEQF
TRBJ1-1	TRBV28	ASSSPGQVRTEAF
TRBJ1-5	TRBV3-1	ASSPTGGQAQH
TRBJ2-5	TRBV9	ASSLSGIQETQY
TRBJ1-1	TRBV20-1	SARGLDRAPEAF
TRBJ1-6	TRBV30	AWSAGGARSPLH
TRBJ1-1	TRBV6-1	ASRLTGLNTEAF
TRBJ2-5	TRBV24-1	ATSDLSGSQTQY
TRBJ1-1	TRBV30	ARIRGRVRVNTEAF
TRBJ2-1	TRBV20-1	SASPAGRLGEQF
TRBJ1-1	TRBV6-6	ASSYRDDTEAF
TRBJ2-2	TRBV6-4	ASSETPWGGGTGELF
TRBJ2-5	TRBV7-6	ASSRTFGGGETQY
TRBJ2-5	TRBV2	ASSAGAVETQY
TRBJ2-3	TRBV2	ASSELGGGLVDTQY
TRBJ1-2	TRBV12-3/TRBV12-4	ASSPDTLYGYT
TRBJ2-7	TRBV6-6	ASSSLQGNEQY
TRBJ2-1	TRBV7-2	ASSLRAGGQF
TRBJ2-2	TRBV7-2	ASSLSIAPRTGELF
TRBJ1-2	TRBV29-1	SAMDRGAGYT
TRBJ2-2	TRBV5-1	ASSPGLAGGYTGELF
TRBJ2-3	TRBV6-1	ASSRTGLALTDTQY
TRBJ2-1	TRBV9	ASSPVTRGARVNEQF
TRBJ2-3	TRBV20-1	SAQDRDGGTDTQY
TRBJ2-3	TRBV2	ASKGGGTYTDTQY
TRBJ2-1	TRBV20-1	SARDVQFSYNEQF
TRBJ2-1	TRBV28	ASSPDGLKYNEQF
TRBJ1-1	TRBV11-1	ASSLAAVRGAF
TRBJ2-5	TRBV15	ATSTTSGGGQETQY
TRBJ1-4	TRBV28	ASSQGQGDATNEKLF
TRBJ2-5	TRBV20-1	SAAGTSILETQY
TRBJ2-3	TRBV12-3/TRBV12-4	ASSFGGGVTDTQY
TRBJ1-4	TRBV3-1	ASSQVGGANEKLF
TRBJ2-3	TRBV4-1	ASSQVSGRSSDTQY
TRBJ2-1	TRBV30	AWSVLGNEQF
TRBJ2-1	TRBV24-1	ATSDDGTSGIGGEQF
TRBJ1-2	TRBV25-1	ASSQKGGYT
TRBJ2-1	TRBV18	ASASTGEGQF
TRBJ2-4	TRBV19	ASSRDPKSNIQY
TRBJ2-2	TRBV27	ASIGQMNTGELF
TRBJ1-5	TRBV20-1	SAIRTGLRRVAQH